This TCR beta chain was found in a study of Graves' ophthalmopathy and Graves' hyperthyroidism. Study details: The blood sample was drawn at first diagnosis and before any treatment. Study-level findings and limits: In separating ophthalmopathy from stable hyperthyroidism, a 13-signature model achieved 85% to 90% sensitivity and around 80% specificity.

This clonotype has ten or more counts. Its antigen is undetermined. Amplification of TCR beta CDR3 regions used RNA transcripts. RT-PCR in the first round used HTBI primers; a second-round multiplex PCR followed. TCRdb reprocessed the multiplex PCR reads via MiXCR and lists one record per CDR3 protein. The sample yields 360,000 or so distinct CDR3 sequences, around 18% seen once. Germline CDR1 reads SGHDT; CDR2 reads YYEEEE. V was cut by 4 bases and J by 4 bases, with 17 bases left in between. The CDR3 extends over 15 amino acids. Among the exclusions were patients with other autoimmune diseases, uncontrolled infections, pregnancy or lactation.

Material: peripheral blood. V usage is TRBV5-6 and J usage is TRBJ1-2, with D uncertain. The TCR sequence derives from a woman between 18 and 29 years old with Graves' ophthalmopathy. The CDR3 coding sequence is TGTGCCAGCAGCGGAGGCCCGTTGGAAGGCTATGGCTACACCTTC. Translating gives CASSGGPLEGYGYTF.